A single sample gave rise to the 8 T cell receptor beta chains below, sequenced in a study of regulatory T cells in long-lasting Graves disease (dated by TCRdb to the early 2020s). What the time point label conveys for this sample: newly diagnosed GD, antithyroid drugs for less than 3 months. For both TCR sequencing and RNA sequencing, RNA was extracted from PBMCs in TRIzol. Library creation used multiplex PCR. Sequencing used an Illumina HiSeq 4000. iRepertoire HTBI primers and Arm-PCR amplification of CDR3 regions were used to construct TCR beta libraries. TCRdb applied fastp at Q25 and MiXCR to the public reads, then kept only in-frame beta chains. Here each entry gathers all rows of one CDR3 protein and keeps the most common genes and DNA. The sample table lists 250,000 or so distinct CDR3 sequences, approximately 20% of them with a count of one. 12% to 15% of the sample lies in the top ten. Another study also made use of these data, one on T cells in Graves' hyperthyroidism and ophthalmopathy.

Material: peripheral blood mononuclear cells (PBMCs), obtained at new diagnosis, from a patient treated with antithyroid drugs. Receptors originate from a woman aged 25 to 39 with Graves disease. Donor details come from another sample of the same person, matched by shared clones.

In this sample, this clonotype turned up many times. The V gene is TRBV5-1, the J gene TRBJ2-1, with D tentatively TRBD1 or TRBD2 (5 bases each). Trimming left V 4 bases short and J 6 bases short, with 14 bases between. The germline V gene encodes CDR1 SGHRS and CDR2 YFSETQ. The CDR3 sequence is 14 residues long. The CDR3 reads CASSVGTAGNEQFF. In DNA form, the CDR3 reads TGCGCCAGCAGCGTCGGGACGGCCGGCAATGAGCAGTTCTTC. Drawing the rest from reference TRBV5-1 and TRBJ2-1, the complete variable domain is KAGVTQTPRYLIKTRGQQVTLSCSPISGHRSVSWYQQTPGQGLQFLFEYFSETQRNKGNFPGRFSGRQFSNSRSEMNVSTLELGDSALYLCASSVGTAGNEQFFGPGTRLTVL.

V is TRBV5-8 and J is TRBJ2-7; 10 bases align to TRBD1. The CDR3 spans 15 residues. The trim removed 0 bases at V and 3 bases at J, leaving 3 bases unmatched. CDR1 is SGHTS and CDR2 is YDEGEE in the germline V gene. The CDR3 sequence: CASSLVGTGVYEQYF. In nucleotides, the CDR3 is TGTGCCAGCAGCTTGGTAGGGACAGGGGTCTACGAGCAGTACTTC.

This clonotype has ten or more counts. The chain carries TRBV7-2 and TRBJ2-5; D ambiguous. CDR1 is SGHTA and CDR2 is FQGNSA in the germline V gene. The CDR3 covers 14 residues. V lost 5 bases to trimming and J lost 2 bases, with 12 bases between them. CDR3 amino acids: CASSRDGRQETQYF. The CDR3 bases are TGTGCCAGCAGCAGAGACGGGCGGCAAGAGACCCAGTACTTC.

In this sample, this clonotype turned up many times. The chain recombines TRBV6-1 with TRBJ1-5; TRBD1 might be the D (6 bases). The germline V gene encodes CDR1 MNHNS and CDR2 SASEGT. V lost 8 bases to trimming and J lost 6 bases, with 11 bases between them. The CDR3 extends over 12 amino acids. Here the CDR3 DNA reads TGTGCCAGCGGCGAAGGGGGTCAGCCCCAGCATTTT. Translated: CASGEGGQPQHF.

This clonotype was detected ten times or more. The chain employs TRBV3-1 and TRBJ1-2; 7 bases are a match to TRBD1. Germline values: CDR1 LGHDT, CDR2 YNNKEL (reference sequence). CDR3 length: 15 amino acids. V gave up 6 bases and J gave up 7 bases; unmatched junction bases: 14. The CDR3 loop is CASRLFTGAHVGYTF. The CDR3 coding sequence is TGTGCCAGCAGACTCTTCACAGGGGCCCACGTTGGCTACACCTTC.

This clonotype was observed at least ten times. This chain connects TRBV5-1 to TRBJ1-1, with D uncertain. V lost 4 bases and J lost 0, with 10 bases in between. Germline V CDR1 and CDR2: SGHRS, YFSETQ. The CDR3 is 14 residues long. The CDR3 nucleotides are TGCGCCAGCAGCGCCGATGGAGTGAACACTGAAGCTTTCTTT. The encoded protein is CASSADGVNTEAFF.

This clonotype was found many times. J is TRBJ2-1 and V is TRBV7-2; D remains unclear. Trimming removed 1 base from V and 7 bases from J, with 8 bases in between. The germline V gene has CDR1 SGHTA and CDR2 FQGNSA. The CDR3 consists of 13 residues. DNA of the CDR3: TGTGCCAGCAGCTTAGTATTGGGGAATGAGCAGTTCTTC. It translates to CASSLVLGNEQFF.

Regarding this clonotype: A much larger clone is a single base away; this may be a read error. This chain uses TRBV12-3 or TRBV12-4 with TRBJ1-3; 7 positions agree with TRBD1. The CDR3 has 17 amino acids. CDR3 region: CASTREGQLFSGNTVYF. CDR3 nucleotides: TGTGCCAGTACACGAGAGGGACAGCTCTTCTCTGGAAACACCGTATATTTT.